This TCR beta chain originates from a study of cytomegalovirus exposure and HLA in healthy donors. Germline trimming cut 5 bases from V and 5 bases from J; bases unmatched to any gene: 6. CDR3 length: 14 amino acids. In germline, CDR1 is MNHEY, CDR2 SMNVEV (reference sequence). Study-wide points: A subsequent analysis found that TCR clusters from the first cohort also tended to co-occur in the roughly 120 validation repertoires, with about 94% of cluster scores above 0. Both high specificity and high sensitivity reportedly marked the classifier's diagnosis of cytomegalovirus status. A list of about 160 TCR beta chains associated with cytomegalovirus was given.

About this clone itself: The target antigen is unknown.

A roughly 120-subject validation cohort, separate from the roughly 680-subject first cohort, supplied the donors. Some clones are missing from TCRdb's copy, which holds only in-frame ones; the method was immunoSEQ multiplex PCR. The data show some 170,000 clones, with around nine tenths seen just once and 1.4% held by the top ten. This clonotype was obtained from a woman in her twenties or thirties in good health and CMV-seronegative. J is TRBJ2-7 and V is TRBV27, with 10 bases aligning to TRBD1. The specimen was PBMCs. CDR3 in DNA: TGTGCCAGCAGTGGGGACAGGGGTGGCCACGAGCAGTACTTC. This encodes CASSGDRGGHEQYF.